The 11 T cell receptor beta chains listed next were all sequenced from one sample in a study of blood T cell repertoires in COVID-19. Sequencing used immunoSEQ multiplex PCR; TCRdb keeps in-frame clones, though not all of them. The repertoire consists of 250,000 to 350,000 clones, with 75% to 90% occurring once and the leading ten covering around 12%. Sequencing was performed on peripheral blood. The origin of the receptors is a woman aged 60-75 years with acute or convalescent COVID-19.

V is TRBV7-2 and J is TRBJ1-2; maybe TRBD1 (5 bases). Germline V CDR1 and CDR2: SGHTA, FQGNSA. Between the trimmed V and J ends, which lost 5 bases and 3 bases, there was a span of 10 bases. The CDR3 totals 13 residues. CDR3: CASSTTVYYGYTF. CDR3 in DNA: TGTGCCAGCAGCACGACAGTTTACTATGGCTACACCTTC. Supplemented by reference TRBV7-2 and TRBJ1-2, the full variable domain reads GAGVSQSPSNKVTEKGKDVELRCDPISGHTALYWYRQSLGQGLEFLIYFQGNSAPDKSGLPSDRFSAERTGGSVSTLTIQRTQQEDSAVYLCASSTTVYYGYTFGSGTRLTVV.

The chain is built from TRBV12-1 and TRBJ1-5; the DNA was not used to check the table's D call, TRBD1. TRBV12-1 is termed a pseudogene. CDR3 length: 19 amino acids. CDR3 nucleotide sequence: TGTGCCAGCAGCTTTGCCTTAATTGACAGGGGCGGCTGGGGTCAGCCCCAGCATTTT. This translates into CASSFALIDRGGWGQPQHF.

This clone was seen only once. V gene TRBV4-3 combines with J gene TRBJ2-1; 11 bases line up with TRBD2. Germline CDR1 and CDR2: LGHNA and YSLEER. V was pared by 1 base and J by 4 bases, with 0 bases of the junction left unmatched. There are 15 residues in the CDR3. CDR3 protein: CASSQVAGGYNEQFF. The CDR3 bases are TGCGCCAGCAGCCAAGTAGCGGGGGGGTACAATGAGCAGTTCTTC.

This sequence joins TRBV5-5 and TRBJ1-2, with TRBD1 as a possible D gene (6 bases). The CDR3 totals 14 residues. V lost 2 bases and J lost 8, with 16 bases in between. Per germline, CDR1 SGHKS and CDR2 YYEKEE (reference sequence). This chain's CDR3 is CASSFGGRSGGYTF. The CDR3 DNA is TGTGCCAGCAGCTTCGGGGGGCGTTCGGGAGGCTACACCTTC.

V is TRBV15 and J is TRBJ1-5; D might be TRBD1 (6 bases). Trimming stripped 7 bases from V and 3 bases from J, with 10 bases between. Germline V lookup: CDR1 LNHNV, CDR2 YYDKDF (reference sequence). The CDR3 length is 13 residues. The CDR3 DNA follows: TGTGCCACCAAACAGGGTAACAATCAGCCCCAGCATTTT. Its protein is CATKQGNNQPQHF. Based on the CDR3 plus reference TRBV15 and TRBJ1-5, the full variable domain is DAMVIQNPRYQVTQFGKPVTLSCSQTLNHNVMYWYQQKSSQAPKLLFHYYDKDFNNEADTPDNFQSRRPNTSFCFLDIRSPGLGDTAMYLCATKQGNNQPQHFGDGTRLSIL.

J is TRBJ1-2 and V is TRBV6-2 or TRBV6-3, with TRBD1 identical over 7 bases. The germline V gene encodes CDR1 MNHEY and CDR2 SVGEGT. After removal of 3 bases from V and 5 bases from J, the junction contained 3 bases not matched to a gene. The CDR3 length is 13 residues. CDR3: CASSYTGEYGYTF. In nucleotides, the CDR3 is TGTGCCAGCAGTTATACAGGGGAGTATGGCTACACCTTC.

The rearrangement uses TRBV5-4 and TRBJ1-6; the D gene is possibly TRBD1 (5 bases). CDR3 length: 13 residues. Germline V CDR1 and CDR2: SGHNT, YYREEE (reference sequence). Trimming shortened V by 6 bases and J by 10 bases, and 14 bases separated the two germline ends. In DNA, the CDR3 is TGTGCCAGCAACTCGGGGGAGAGATCACCCCTCCACTTT. Encoded protein: CASNSGERSPLHF.

The chain combines TRBV18 with TRBJ2-1, with D possibly matching TRBD2 (6 bases). This CDR3 contains 16 residues. Germline loops: CDR1 KGHSH, CDR2 LQKENI. V was shortened by 4 bases and J by 6 bases, with 19 bases between the two germline ends. The CDR3 reads CASSLPQVIGGNEQFF. The CDR3 DNA reads TGTGCCAGCTCACTCCCCCAGGTGATCGGGGGCAATGAGCAGTTCTTC.

The chain employs TRBV7-9 and TRBJ1-2, with a weak D call TRBD1 (5 bases). The CDR3 is made up of 14 amino acids. The V gene's germline CDR1 is SEHNR and CDR2 FQNEAQ (reference sequence). The V and J ends lost 4 bases and 2 bases respectively, with 11 bases between them. CDR3 DNA sequence: TGTGCCAGCAGCTCGGGACTAATGAACTATGGCTACACCTTC. Its protein is CASSSGLMNYGYTF.

The rearrangement uses TRBV7-6 and TRBJ2-1; 7 bases are shared with TRBD2. Germline V gene lookup returns CDR1 SGHVS and CDR2 FNYEAQ. With V trimmed by 5 bases and J by 1 base, 5 bases remained unmatched. This CDR3 is 15 amino acids long. For the CDR3, the DNA is TGTGCCAGCAGCCTGGGAGGGGTGTCCTACAATGAGCAGTTCTTC. Its translation: CASSLGGVSYNEQFF.

The chain is built from TRBV15 and TRBJ1-5; 7 bases match TRBD1. Germline CDR1 is LNHNV and CDR2 is YYDKDF (reference sequence). V dropped 3 bases and J dropped 4; count of bases not matched to a gene: 6. The CDR3 covers 15 residues. Here the CDR3 DNA reads TGTGCCACCAGCAGCGAGACAGGGAAAAATCAGCCCCAGCATTTT. Translated, it gives CATSSETGKNQPQHF.